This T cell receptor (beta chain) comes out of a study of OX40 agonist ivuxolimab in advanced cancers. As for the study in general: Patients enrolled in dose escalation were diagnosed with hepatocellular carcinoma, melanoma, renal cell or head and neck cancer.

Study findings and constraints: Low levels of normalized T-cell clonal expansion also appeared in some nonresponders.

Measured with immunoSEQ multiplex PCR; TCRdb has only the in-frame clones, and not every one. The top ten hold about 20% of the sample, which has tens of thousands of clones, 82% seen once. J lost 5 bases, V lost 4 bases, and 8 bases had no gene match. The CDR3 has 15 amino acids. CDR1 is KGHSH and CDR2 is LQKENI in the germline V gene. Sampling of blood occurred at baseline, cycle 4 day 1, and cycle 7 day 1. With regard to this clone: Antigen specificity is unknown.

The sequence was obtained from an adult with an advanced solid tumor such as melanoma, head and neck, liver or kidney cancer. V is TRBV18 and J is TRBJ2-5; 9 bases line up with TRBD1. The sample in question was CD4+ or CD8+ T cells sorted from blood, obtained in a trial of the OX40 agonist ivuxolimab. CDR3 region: CASSLETGGSETQYF. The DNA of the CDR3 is TGTGCCAGCTCACTTGAGACAGGGGGTTCGGAGACCCAGTACTTC.